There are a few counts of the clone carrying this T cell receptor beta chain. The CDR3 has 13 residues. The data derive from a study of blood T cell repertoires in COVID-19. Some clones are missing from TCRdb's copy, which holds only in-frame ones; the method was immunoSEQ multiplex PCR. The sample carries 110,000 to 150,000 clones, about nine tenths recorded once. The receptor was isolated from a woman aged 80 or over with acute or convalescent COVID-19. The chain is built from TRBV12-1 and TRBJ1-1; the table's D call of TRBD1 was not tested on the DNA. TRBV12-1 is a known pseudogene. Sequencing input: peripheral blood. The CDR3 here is CASSPRGQGEAFF. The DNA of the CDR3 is TGTGCCAGCAGTCCTAGGGGACAGGGAGAAGCTTTCTTT.